The 21 T cell receptor beta chains below come from one sample, sequenced in a study of response to subunit inactivated influenza vaccine. TCRdb reprocessed the RT-PCR reads via MiXCR and lists one record per CDR3 protein. The sample holds about 780,000 distinct CDR3 sequences, around 18% seen once. Sequenced material: PBMCs from blood, taken 5 days after vaccination. The receptors here all came from a man over 45 who received an inactivated influenza vaccine.

The chain couples TRBV29-1 to TRBJ1-1, with D unclear. This CDR3 is built from 10 residues. V shed 3 bases and J shed 7 bases, with 6 bases lying between them. CDR1 is SQVTM and CDR2 is ANQGSEA in the germline V gene. CDR3 residues: CSVDGNEAFF. DNA for the CDR3: TGCAGCGTTGATGGGAATGAAGCTTTCTTT.

The rearrangement joins TRBV30 to TRBJ2-5; D perhaps matches TRBD1 (5 bases). CDR1 GTSNPN and CDR2 SVGIG come from the germline V gene (reference sequence). The CDR3 covers 13 residues. V shed 2 bases and J shed 1 base, with 8 bases lying between them. In nucleotides, the CDR3 is TGTGCCTGGAGTACAGGCGTCCAAGAGACCCAGTACTTC. Its translation: CAWSTGVQETQYF. The full variable domain, rest sourced from reference TRBV30 and TRBJ2-5, is SQTIHQWPATLVQPVGSPLSLECTVEGTSNPNLYWYRQAAGRGLQLLFYSVGIGQISSEVPQNLSASRPQDRQFILSSKKLLLSDSGFYLCAWSTGVQETQYFGPGTRLLVL.

The chain employs TRBV11-2 and TRBJ2-3; 13 bases line up with TRBD2. The CDR3 loop spans 18 amino acids. Per the germline V gene, CDR1 is SGHAT and CDR2 is FQNNGV. Trimming removed 4 bases from V and 8 bases from J; junction bases left unmatched: 15. This chain's CDR3 is CASSYYPGLAGPQGTQYF. The CDR3 coding sequence is TGTGCCAGCAGCTATTACCCGGGACTAGCGGGGCCGCAGGGTACGCAGTATTTT.

This clonotype was picked up a small number of times. The CDR3 DNA is TGTGCCAGCAGAGCAGTGGGAAAGGACGAGCAGTACTTC. Encoded protein: CASRAVGKDEQYF. The chain combines TRBV4-2 with TRBJ2-7, with D unresolved. CDR3 length equals 13 residues. The germline V and J ends were trimmed by 6 bases and 5 bases, with 14 bases remaining between them. CDR1 and CDR2 (germline): LGHNA, YNFKEQ.

The chain has TRBV6-5 and TRBJ1-1, with unresolved D. The germline V and J ends were trimmed by 2 bases and 5 bases, with 15 bases remaining between them. Germline CDR1 reads MNHEY; CDR2 reads SVGAGI. The CDR3 consists of 15 residues. DNA of the CDR3: TGTGCCAGCAGTTACCATGGGAAGGGAGGTACTGAAGCTTTCTTT. This translates into CASSYHGKGGTEAFF.

This clonotype was detected a few times. The gene calls are TRBV6-2 or TRBV6-3 and TRBJ1-1, with 10 bases fitting TRBD1. This CDR3 has 17 amino acids. V lost 5 bases to trimming and J lost 1 base; unmatched junction nucleotides: 10. Looked up from germline, CDR1 is MNHEY and CDR2 is SVGEGT. The CDR3 loop is CASSNPGQGLGNTEAFF. Written as DNA, the CDR3 is TGTGCCAGCAGTAATCCGGGACAGGGGTTAGGGAACACTGAAGCTTTCTTT.

This clonotype has more than one count but fewer than ten. J is TRBJ1-1 and V is TRBV28; D unresolved. CDR1 is MDHEN and CDR2 is SYDVKM in the germline V gene. This CDR3 contains 11 residues. Trimming shortened V by 3 bases and J by 8 bases, and 7 bases separated the two germline ends. DNA for the CDR3: TGTGCCAGCAGTTTGAACAGAGAAGCTTTCTTT. Protein: CASSLNREAFF. Combining the CDR3 with reference TRBV28 and TRBJ1-1 gives the whole variable domain DVKVTQSSRYLVKRTGEKVFLECVQDMDHENMFWYRQDPGLGLRLIYFSYDVKMKEKGDIPEGYSVSREKKERFSLILESASTNQTSMYLCASSLNREAFFGQGTRLTVV.

The chain carries TRBV6-2 or TRBV6-3 and TRBJ2-7, with D possibly matching TRBD2 (6 bases). V was cut by 2 bases and J by 3 bases, with 17 bases left in between. The CDR3 is made up of 16 amino acids. Germline V lookup: CDR1 MNHEY, CDR2 SVGEGT. The CDR3 DNA sequence: TGTGCCAGCAGTTACCTCATCGGAGGGGCTAACTACGAGCAGTACTTC. This encodes CASSYLIGGANYEQYF.

The table lists this clonotype with a few counts. The germline gene is not matched at one end of the junction; a read error may be the cause. The chain is built from TRBV12-3 or TRBV12-4 and TRBJ2-1; 9 nucleotides match TRBD2. This CDR3 is built from 16 residues. This CDR3 reads CASSLAGPLSYNEQFF. In DNA form, the CDR3 reads TGTGCCAGCAGTCTAGCGGGGCCGTTATCCTACAATGAGCAGTTCTTC.

The chain carries TRBV12-3 or TRBV12-4 and TRBJ2-6; no clear D gene. This CDR3 is 16 amino acids long. Trimming removed 5 bases from V and 1 base from J, with 12 bases in between. The CDR3 sequence is CASSPRMPSGANVLTF. Here the CDR3 DNA reads TGTGCCAGCAGTCCCCGTATGCCTTCTGGGGCCAACGTCCTGACTTTC.

V and J are TRBV9 and TRBJ2-2; 10 nucleotides agree with TRBD2. Germline values: CDR1 SGDLS, CDR2 YYNGEE. Unmatched junction bases numbered 10, after V lost 0 bases and J lost 8 bases. This CDR3 has 17 amino acids. The CDR3 DNA is TGTGCCAGCAGCGTAGAGATGGTAGCGGGAGGTTTGGGGGAGCTGTTTTTT. It translates to CASSVEMVAGGLGELFF.

This clonotype has only a few counts. The CDR3 sequence: CASRKKQGLSTEAFF. CDR3 bases: TGTGCCAGCAGAAAAAAGCAGGGTTTAAGCACTGAAGCTTTCTTT. The genes are TRBV7-8 and TRBJ1-1; possibly TRBD1 for D (5 bases). This CDR3 spans 15 amino acids. Trimming removed 6 bases from V and 4 bases from J, with 18 bases in between. Per germline, CDR1 SGHVS and CDR2 FQNEAQ.

The rearrangement joins TRBV12-3 or TRBV12-4 to TRBJ2-6; D not certain. The V and J ends lost 6 bases and 4 bases respectively, with 10 bases between them. The CDR3 is 14 amino acids. The CDR3 DNA follows: TGTGCCAGCAGAACAGCCCTCGGGGCCAACGTCCTGACTTTC. It yields the protein CASRTALGANVLTF.

The rearrangement uses TRBV5-5 and TRBJ2-2, with 7 bases that match TRBD1. Germline V gives CDR1 SGHKS, CDR2 YYEKEE (reference sequence). This CDR3 is built from 15 residues. V lost 4 bases to trimming and J lost 5 bases; unmatched junction nucleotides: 8. The CDR3 coding sequence is TGTGCCAGCAGCGCCCAGGGACAGCTGACCGGGGAGCTGTTTTTT. This translates into CASSAQGQLTGELFF.

The gene calls are TRBV20-1 and TRBJ2-5, with a possible D match to TRBD1 (5 bases). The germline CDR1 and CDR2 sequences are DFQATT and SNEGSKA (reference sequence). V gave up 6 bases and J gave up 3 bases, with 11 bases separating them. This CDR3 is built from 12 residues. The DNA of the CDR3 is TGCAGTGCGATGGACAAGAAAGAGACCCAGTACTTC. Protein: CSAMDKKETQYF.

This clonotype was found a few times. V and J are TRBV20-1 and TRBJ2-7; 9 bases agree with TRBD1. After removal of 6 bases from V and 5 bases from J, the junction contained 5 bases not matched to a gene. The V gene's germline CDR1 is DFQATT and CDR2 SNEGSKA (reference sequence). This CDR3 has 12 residues. CDR3 sequence reads: CSASTGGDEQYF. CDR3 DNA: TGCAGTGCATCGACAGGGGGGGACGAGCAGTACTTC.

This clonotype was recorded a few times. The V and J genes are TRBV20-1 and TRBJ2-5; possible D gene TRBD2, 6 bases. The ends were cut back, 5 bases at V and 1 base at J, with 20 bases in the middle. Germline CDR1 DFQATT, CDR2 SNEGSKA (reference sequence). There are 16 residues in the CDR3. The CDR3 DNA sequence: TGCAGTGCTTCATCCCGAAGGGGACTGGGCCAAGAGACCCAGTACTTC. It translates to CSASSRRGLGQETQYF.

The rearrangement joins TRBV6-5 to TRBJ1-1; the D is unclear. This CDR3 comprises 15 residues. From germline, CDR1 is MNHEY and CDR2 SVGAGI. Trimming took off 4 bases at V and 1 base at J, with 13 bases between the two ends. In DNA, the CDR3 is TGTGCCAGCAGTTCTGACATCGTGGCGAACACTGAAGCTTTCTTT. Its protein is CASSSDIVANTEAFF.

V gene TRBV20-1 combines with J gene TRBJ2-1, with D perhaps assigned TRBD1 or TRBD2 (5 bases each). Between the trimmed V and J ends, which lost 3 bases and 7 bases, there was a span of 16 bases. Looked up from germline, CDR1 is DFQATT and CDR2 is SNEGSKA (reference sequence). CDR3 length equals 14 residues. The CDR3 spells CSASIGTTTNEQFF. The CDR3 nucleotides are TGCAGTGCTAGCATCGGGACGACCACAAATGAGCAGTTCTTC.

As to this clonotype: A much larger clonotype is one base distant, so this may be a read error. The V and J genes are TRBV5-1 and TRBJ2-1; no clear D. CDR3 size: 14 residues. Trimming took off 0 bases at V and 9 bases at J, with 13 bases between the two ends. Germline assignment: CDR1 SGHRS and CDR2 YFSETQ. CDR3 region: CASSLVDGFSEQFF. The CDR3 DNA reads TGCGCCAGCAGCTTGGTCGACGGCTTCAGTGAGCAGTTCTTC.

The chain combines TRBV24-1 with TRBJ1-5; possible D gene TRBD1, 5 bases. The germline V gene encodes CDR1 KGHDR and CDR2 SFDVKD. V was clipped by 4 bases and J by 4 bases, with 19 bases between them. The CDR3 spans 17 residues. The CDR3 coding sequence is TGTGCCACCAGTGAGACACCCTTTGACAGCCAAAATCAGCCCCAGCATTTT. Translated: CATSETPFDSQNQPQHF.